The clone carrying this TCR beta chain was seen a handful of times. The antigen remains undetermined. The purity of all sorted populations exceeded 95%. The data stem from a study of beta chain features in type 1 diabetes. Regarding the study as a whole: Compared with healthy donors, patients appeared to share more similar naive, central memory and regulatory TCRB repertoires. TCRB CDR3s from Type 1 diabetes patients were moderately but significantly shorter in all four CD4+ subsets.

Sequencing targeted expressed TCRB transcripts, as all isolated RNA had been reverse transcribed. Method: immunoSEQ multiplex PCR; TCRdb's copy keeps in-frame clones and lacks some. Altogether fewer than 900,000 clones are present, about a sixth being singletons, with the ten largest covering around 0.02%. Germline V CDR1 and CDR2: ENHRY, SYGVKD. V lost 3 bases and J lost 0, with 10 bases in between. The CDR3 has 15 amino acids. The rearrangement uses TRBV10-3 and TRBJ2-3, with D unclear. This clonotype was sampled from a young woman in good health. The specimen was naive CD4+ T cells from blood. CDR3 loop: CAISDTAVSTDTQYF. The CDR3 DNA reads TGTGCCATCAGTGACACCGCGGTTAGCACAGATACGCAGTATTTT.